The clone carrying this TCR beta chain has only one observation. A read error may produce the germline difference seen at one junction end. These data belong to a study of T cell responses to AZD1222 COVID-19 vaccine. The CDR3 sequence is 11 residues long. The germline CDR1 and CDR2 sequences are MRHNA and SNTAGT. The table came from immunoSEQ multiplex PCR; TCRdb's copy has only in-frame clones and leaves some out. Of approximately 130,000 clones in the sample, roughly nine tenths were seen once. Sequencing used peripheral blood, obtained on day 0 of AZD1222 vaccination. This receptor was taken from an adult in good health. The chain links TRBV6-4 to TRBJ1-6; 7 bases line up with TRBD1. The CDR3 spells CASSIRDSAAF. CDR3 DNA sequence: TGTGCCAGCAGCATCAGGGACAGTGCGGCTTTT.